The 27 T cell receptor beta chains presented below share a single source sample, sequenced in a study of blood T cell repertoires in COVID-19. Data came from immunoSEQ multiplex PCR; TCRdb stores just in-frame clones and leaves some out. The table records 95,000 to 150,000 clones, roughly nine tenths of them present only once. The sequenced sample was peripheral blood. All receptors come from a man in his sixties or seventies with active or convalescent COVID-19.

V and J are TRBV28 and TRBJ2-3, with 13 bases lining up with TRBD2. Trimming removed 5 bases from V and 3 bases from J; junction bases left unmatched: 5. CDR3 length: 16 amino acids. Germline V gives CDR1 MDHEN, CDR2 SYDVKM. The CDR3 is CASSGTSGRATDTQYF. DNA of the CDR3: TGTGCCAGCAGTGGAACTAGCGGGAGGGCGACAGATACGCAGTATTTT.

The gene calls are TRBV18 and TRBJ2-7; 12 positions agree with TRBD1. The CDR3 is 16 amino acids. J gave up 4 bases and V 0 bases, and 4 bases lay outside the gene matches. Germline V CDR1 and CDR2: KGHSH, LQKENI. This CDR3 reads CASSPPGTGGRYEQYF. The CDR3 DNA reads TGTGCCAGCTCACCACCGGGGACAGGGGGCAGGTACGAGCAGTACTTC. The full variable domain, its missing parts supplied by reference TRBV18 and TRBJ2-7, is NAGVMQNPRHLVRRRGQEARLRCSPMKGHSHVYWYRQLPEEGLKFMVYLQKENIIDESGMPKERFSAEFPKEGPSILRIQQVVRGDSAAYFCASSPPGTGGRYEQYFGPGTRLTVT.

This clone was seen once. The genes are TRBV19 and TRBJ2-3; 10 bases agree with TRBD1. After removal of 4 bases from V and 1 base from J, the junction contained 5 bases not matched to a gene. The CDR3 is 16 residues long. Germline V CDR1 and CDR2: LNHDA, SQIVND (reference sequence). The CDR3 DNA is TGTGCCAGTAGTAGAACCGGGACAGGGGGCACAGATACGCAGTATTTT. It specifies CASSRTGTGGTDTQYF.

This chain joins TRBV19 and TRBJ2-1; 10 bases are a match to TRBD2. From germline, CDR1 is LNHDA and CDR2 SQIVND (reference sequence). V lost 3 bases, J lost 2 bases, and 4 bases stayed unmatched. The CDR3 is 16 residues long. The CDR3, as DNA: TGTGCCAGTAGTATCTCCGGACTAGCGGCCTACAATGAGCAGTTCTTC. Amino acids: CASSISGLAAYNEQFF.

The chain combines TRBV3-1 (or the pseudogene TRBV3-2) with TRBJ1-5; D ambiguous. V was clipped by 0 bases and J by 6 bases, with 15 bases between them. Per the germline V gene, CDR1 is LGHDT and CDR2 is YNNKEL (reference sequence). This CDR3 has 16 residues. CDR3 sequence (DNA): TGTGCCAGCAGCCAAGATCCCCCCATGGGGAGTCAGCCCCAGCATTTT. Its translation: CASSQDPPMGSQPQHF.

V usage is TRBV6-5 and J usage is TRBJ1-1; D might be TRBD1 (5 bases). The CDR3 totals 14 residues. Germline CDR1 reads MNHEY; CDR2 reads SVGAGI. V gave up 0 bases and J gave up 7 bases, with 12 bases separating them. For the CDR3, the DNA is TGTGCCAGCAGTTACTCTACAGGCTTTGGTGAAGCTTTCTTT. The encoded protein is CASSYSTGFGEAFF.

This chain joins TRBV3-1 (or the pseudogene TRBV3-2) and TRBJ2-1; TRBD2 matches at 13 bases. This CDR3 region has 16 residues. Germline CDR1 LGHDT, CDR2 YNNKEL (reference sequence). After removal of 2 bases from V and 5 bases from J, the junction contained 3 bases not matched to a gene. This CDR3 reads CASSQLGLAGDNEQFF. In DNA, the CDR3 is TGTGCCAGCAGCCAACTAGGACTAGCGGGAGACAATGAGCAGTTCTTC.

The DNA for the CDR3 is TGTGCCAGCAGTTTGAGGCAGGGGGGTGCAGATACGCAGTATTTT. Translating it yields CASSLRQGGADTQYF. J is TRBJ2-3 and V is TRBV28; perhaps TRBD1 as D (7 bases). V shed 3 bases and J shed 4 bases, with 14 bases lying between them. The CDR3 loop spans 15 amino acids. The germline V gene encodes CDR1 MDHEN and CDR2 SYDVKM.

CDR3 bases: TGTGCCAGCAGTTTACCCTCTAGGCGTACCGCTGAAGCTTTCTTT. Protein product: CASSLPSRRTAEAFF. The rearrangement links TRBV28 to TRBJ1-1; D not certain. The germline gives CDR1 MDHEN, CDR2 SYDVKM. V was trimmed by 2 bases and J by 6 bases, leaving 16 bases between them. The CDR3 contains 15 residues.

CDR3 in amino acids: CASSIQGLSSGNTIYF. The CDR3 DNA sequence: TGTGCCAGTAGTATTCAGGGGCTCAGCTCTGGAAACACCATATATTTT. This chain connects TRBV19 to TRBJ1-3; D is possibly TRBD1 (6 bases). This CDR3 is built from 16 residues. Germline V CDR1 and CDR2: LNHDA, SQIVND (reference sequence). Trimming took 3 bases from V and 0 from J, leaving 12 bases between them.

The chain couples TRBV18 to TRBJ2-3, with TRBD1 identical over 7 bases. CDR1 and CDR2 from the germline V gene are KGHSH and LQKENI. J gave up 6 bases and V 5 bases, and 11 bases lay outside the gene matches. This CDR3 has 15 amino acids. CDR3 DNA: TGTGCCAGCTCAGCAGGCCCACAGGGGTTGGATACGCAGTATTTT. Its translation is CASSAGPQGLDTQYF.

The chain joins TRBV6-1 to TRBJ1-6; 7 nucleotides match TRBD1. The V gene end was trimmed by 2 bases and the J gene end by 9 bases; junction bases not matched to a gene: 16. This CDR3 spans 18 amino acids. Germline-derived CDR1 and CDR2 are MNHNS and SASEGT. For the CDR3, the DNA is TGTGCCAGCAGTGAATATCAAGGGGTCGCAGGGGGTGGTTCACCCCTCCACTTT. Its protein product is CASSEYQGVAGGGSPLHF.

The V call is TRBV18, the J call TRBJ2-7; 8 bases line up with TRBD2. The CDR3 is 15 residues long. Trimming cost V 2 bases and J 5 bases; bases outside gene matches: 8. The germline gives CDR1 KGHSH, CDR2 LQKENI. CDR3 amino acids: CASSPGSGGLNEQYF. The DNA of the CDR3 is TGTGCCAGCTCACCAGGGAGCGGGGGTTTAAACGAGCAGTACTTC.

V gene TRBV10-3 combines with J gene TRBJ1-1; no clear D gene. This CDR3 is 14 amino acids long. The V gene's germline CDR1 is ENHRY and CDR2 SYGVKD. Trimming stripped 2 bases from V and 0 bases from J, with 7 bases between. For the CDR3, the DNA is TGTGCCATCAGTGAGGAGGGTGTGAACACTGAAGCTTTCTTT. It encodes CAISEEGVNTEAFF.

This rearrangement joins TRBV10-3 to TRBJ2-5; D is uncertain. The CDR3 spans 14 residues. CDR1 is ENHRY and CDR2 is SYGVKD in the germline V gene. V shed 4 bases and J shed 5 bases, with 14 bases lying between them. In DNA, the CDR3 is TGTGCCATCAGTGGGGCGTTGGGTGAGGAGACCCAGTACTTC. Its protein is CAISGALGEETQYF.

The genes are TRBV28 and TRBJ2-2; TRBD1 might be the D (5 bases). This CDR3 region has 12 residues. The germline CDR1 and CDR2 sequences are MDHEN and SYDVKM. V was pared by 6 bases and J by 6 bases, with 8 bases between. CDR3: CASRLRAGELFF. The CDR3 region has the DNA TGTGCCAGCAGGCTCAGGGCCGGGGAGCTGTTTTTT.

This sequence joins TRBV2 and TRBJ2-1, with D possibly TRBD1 on 5 matching bases. Germline V gene sequence: CDR1 SNHLY, CDR2 FYNNEI. Trimming took 6 bases from V and 4 from J, leaving 16 bases between them. The CDR3 runs to 15 residues. The CDR3 loop is CASRTPDAGYNEQFF. The CDR3, as DNA: TGTGCCAGCAGGACACCCGACGCAGGGTACAATGAGCAGTTCTTC.

The chain uses TRBV5-5 and TRBJ2-7, with 10 bases that match TRBD2. This CDR3 has 14 residues. Germline trimming cut 3 bases from V and 9 bases from J; bases unmatched to any gene: 9. Germline V CDR1 and CDR2: SGHKS, YYEKEE (reference sequence). The CDR3 here is CASSYGTSEYGQYF. The DNA of the CDR3 is TGTGCCAGCAGCTACGGGACTAGCGAGTATGGGCAGTACTTC.

This sequence joins TRBV28 and TRBJ1-2; possible D gene TRBD1, 5 bases. Germline CDR1 MDHEN, CDR2 SYDVKM. The CDR3 length is 13 residues. V was trimmed by 7 bases and J by 2 bases, leaving 11 bases between them. The CDR3 DNA reads TGTGCCAGCACCAGACAGCAAAACTATGGCTACACCTTC. The encoded protein is CASTRQQNYGYTF.

The CDR3 here is CASSIGQGWETQYF. The CDR3 coding sequence is TGTGCCAGTAGTATAGGCCAGGGATGGGAGACCCAGTACTTC. This sequence joins TRBV19 and TRBJ2-5, with a possible D match to TRBD1 (5 bases). Germline lookup yields CDR1 LNHDA and CDR2 SQIVND (reference sequence). This CDR3 is built from 14 residues. The ends were cut back, 1 base at V and 5 bases at J, with 11 bases in the middle.

The chain uses TRBV9 and TRBJ2-1, with 7 bases lining up with TRBD2. CDR1 SGDLS and CDR2 YYNGEE come from the germline V gene. CDR3 size: 15 residues. V shed 1 base, J shed 6 bases, and the junction held 7 bases outside the gene matches. CDR3 bases: TGTGCCAGCAGCGTAAGCGGGATGGTAGGCAATGAGCAGTTCTTC. Amino acid sequence: CASSVSGMVGNEQFF. The full variable domain, rest sourced from reference TRBV9 and TRBJ2-1, is DSGVTQTPKHLITATGQRVTLRCSPRSGDLSVYWYQQSLDQGLQFLIQYYNGEERAKGNILERFSAQQFPDLHSELNLSSLELGDSALYFCASSVSGMVGNEQFFGPGTRLTVL.

This clone was counted once. This chain uses TRBV24-1 with TRBJ2-6, with D possibly being TRBD1 (6 bases). Deletions cut 7 bases from V and 2 bases from J, with 17 bases between. Germline V CDR1 and CDR2: KGHDR, SFDVKD. This CDR3 spans 17 amino acids. The CDR3 here is CATSHAQGLPGANVLTF. The CDR3 DNA reads TGTGCCACCAGCCACGCACAGGGCCTCCCTGGGGCCAACGTCCTGACTTTC.

In DNA, the CDR3 is TGTGCCTGGAGTCCCCCCCGGGGTTGGTACCAAGAGACCCAGTACTTC. It yields the protein CAWSPPRGWYQETQYF. The chain joins TRBV30 to TRBJ2-5, with D perhaps matching TRBD2 (5 bases). Trimming took 2 bases from V and 0 from J, leaving 16 bases between them. CDR1 is GTSNPN, CDR2 SVGIG, per germline (reference sequence). The CDR3 length is 16 residues.

The table lists this clone with a count of one. An end of the junction differs from the germline gene, which may be a read error. The chain recombines TRBV7-7 with TRBJ2-3; TRBD2 might be the D (6 bases). This CDR3 spans 15 amino acids. The germline V gene has CDR1 SSHAT and CDR2 FNYEAQ (reference sequence). CDR3 DNA sequence: TGTGCTAGCAGCCGAAATAGCGGAGCAACAGATACGCAGTATTTT. Protein product: CASSRNSGATDTQYF.

V and J are TRBV5-1 and TRBJ1-1, with 7 bases lining up with TRBD1. The CDR3 spans 15 residues. V was clipped by 4 bases and J by 7 bases; unmatched bases: 13. Germline assignment: CDR1 SGHRS and CDR2 YFSETQ. The CDR3 region has the DNA TGCGCCAGCAGCACCGACAGGGTTACGGCGGGTGAAGCTTTCTTT. Its protein is CASSTDRVTAGEAFF.

V is TRBV12-3 or TRBV12-4 and J is TRBJ2-7; D is ambiguous. The V end was cut by 3 bases, the J end by 6 bases, with 9 bases between. The CDR3 sequence is 12 residues long. The CDR3 sequence is CASSFQAPEQYF. For the CDR3, the DNA is TGTGCCAGCAGTTTTCAAGCGCCCGAGCAGTACTTC.

The chain couples TRBV21-1 to TRBJ2-1; the table gives TRBD2 as D, unverified against the DNA. TRBV21-1 is listed as a pseudogene. The length of the CDR3 is 18 residues. CDR3 protein: CASSPSTSGRRAGNEQFF. CDR3 DNA: TGTGCCAGCAGCCCGTCGACTAGCGGGAGGCGGGCTGGTAATGAGCAGTTCTTC.